This T cell receptor (beta chain) appears in the sequencing data of a study of blood T cell repertoires in COVID-19 (TCRdb year 2020). Context from the whole study: The collaborator samples originated in the United States, Italy and Spain and spanned the acute and convalescent phases of COVID-19. HLA class I and class II types, where available, came from metadata supplied by the sample provider rather than from assay-based typing. The material from the prospective study consisted of cDNA or gDNA derived from T cells, B-cell-depleted T cells, or PBMCs. Deeply sampled blood TCRbeta repertoires from subjects exposed to, actively infected with, or recovered from COVID-19 were included in the dataset. The samples were drawn from the first 160 participants of the ongoing ImmuneRACE study and from under 1,500 subjects provided by 6 global collaborators. The repertoires were released in a freely available public database intended as a resource for research on the immune response to SARS-CoV-2. A de-identified subject ID, COVID-19 status, age in years and sex were almost always included in the sample metadata.

At one collaborating source in Seattle, patients were enrolled during active infection and were followed longitudinally through the course of disease. Collaborating institutions collected whole blood in K2EDTA tubes following their own protocols. Collaborator samples were shipped for TCRbeta analysis as frozen whole blood, isolated PBMCs, or DNA extracted from either sample type. As for this clone: Its antigen is currently not known. No base quality information exists; no much larger clone differs at one position.

What the authors observed across the whole study: Clinical and demographic metadata were provided uncurated, with the amount varying by source and participant.

Between the V and J ends, shortened by 4 bases and 4 bases respectively, the junction contains 15 bases. The CDR3 measures 14 amino acids from cysteine to phenylalanine. Kept here is only the CDR3 DNA, which spans 42 bases and is read in frame from base 1. CDR1 and CDR2 are drawn from the germline V gene: SGDLS, YYNGEE. TCRbeta CDR3 regions were amplified from genomic DNA by means of the immunoSEQ Assay, a bias-controlled multiplex PCR. Per the original workflow: The number of nucleated cells in each sample was estimated from the amplification of reference gene primers within the assay. To quantify the absolute abundance of each unique TCRbeta CDR3 rearrangement, sequence reads were collapsed and filtered. For each sample, productive Simpson clonality was calculated by taking the square root of Simpson's diversity index across productive rearrangements. Not all clones reach the TCRdb copy of this immuneACCESS table, which keeps in-frame sequences only. Checked studies attribute under half of the gap to unresolved V genes and leave the rest unexplained. That table supplies the V and J calls and clone size; D and trimming were determined from the DNA. This sample comprises about 130,000 clones, roughly 90% of them detected only once. Roughly 3.9% of the sample comes from the top ten.

The TCR was taken from a man in his fifties or sixties with COVID-19, enrolled during active disease. This sequence uses TRBV9 and TRBJ2-7; matching of 6 bases hints at TRBD1 as the D gene. Material for sequencing was peripheral blood. The CDR3: CASSLPLQGYEQYF. The DNA reads as follows: TGTGCCAGCAGCTTACCCCTACAGGGTTACGAGCAGTACTTC. The variable domain in full, with residues beyond the CDR3 obtained from the reference TRBV9 and TRBJ2-7 genes, is DSGVTQTPKHLITATGQRVTLRCSPRSGDLSVYWYQQSLDQGLQFLIQYYNGEERAKGNILERFSAQQFPDLHSELNLSSLELGDSALYFCASSLPLQGYEQYFGPGTRLTVT.